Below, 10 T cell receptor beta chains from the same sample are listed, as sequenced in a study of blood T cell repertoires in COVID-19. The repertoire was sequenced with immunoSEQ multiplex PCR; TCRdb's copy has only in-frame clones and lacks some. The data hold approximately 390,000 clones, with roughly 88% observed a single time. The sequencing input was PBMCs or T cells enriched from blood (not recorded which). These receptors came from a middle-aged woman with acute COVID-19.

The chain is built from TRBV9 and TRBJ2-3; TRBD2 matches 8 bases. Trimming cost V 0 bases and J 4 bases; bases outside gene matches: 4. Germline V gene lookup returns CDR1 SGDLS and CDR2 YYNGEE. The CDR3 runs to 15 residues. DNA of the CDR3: TGTGCCAGCAGCGTAGATGTTAGCGGGGCAGATACGCAGTATTTT. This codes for CASSVDVSGADTQYF. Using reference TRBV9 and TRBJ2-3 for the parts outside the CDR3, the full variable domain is DSGVTQTPKHLITATGQRVTLRCSPRSGDLSVYWYQQSLDQGLQFLIQYYNGEERAKGNILERFSAQQFPDLHSELNLSSLELGDSALYFCASSVDVSGADTQYFGPGTRLTVL.

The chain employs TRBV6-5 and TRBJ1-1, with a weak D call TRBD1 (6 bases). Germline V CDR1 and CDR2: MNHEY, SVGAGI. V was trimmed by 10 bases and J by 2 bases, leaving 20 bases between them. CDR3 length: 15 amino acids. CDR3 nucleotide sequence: TGTGCCACCTCCTTCGGAAGGACAGCAAACACTGAAGCTTTCTTT. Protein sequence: CATSFGRTANTEAFF.

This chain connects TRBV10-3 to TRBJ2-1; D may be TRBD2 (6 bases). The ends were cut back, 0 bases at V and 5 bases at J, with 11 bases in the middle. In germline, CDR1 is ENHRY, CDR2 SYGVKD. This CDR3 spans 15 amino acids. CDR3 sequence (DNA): TGTGCCATCAGTGAGTCTGGCGGGGTGGACAATGAGCAGTTCTTC. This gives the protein CAISESGGVDNEQFF.

The DNA of the CDR3 is TGCGCCAGCACCTCTATCGGGGGGAGTCGAGAGACCCAGTACTTC. This sequence encodes CASTSIGGSRETQYF. The V gene is TRBV5-1, the J gene TRBJ2-5, with TRBD2 identical over 7 bases. Looked up from germline, CDR1 is SGHRS and CDR2 is YFSETQ. V dropped 6 bases and J dropped 4; count of bases not matched to a gene: 12. The CDR3 spans 15 residues.

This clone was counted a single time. CDR3 residues: CASSSSSGPYEQYF. The CDR3 nucleotides read TGTGCCAGCAGCTCCTCTAGCGGGCCCTACGAGCAGTACTTC. V and J are TRBV7-6 and TRBJ2-7, with TRBD2 identical over 8 bases. V lost 4 bases and J lost 2; bases outside the gene matches: 4. CDR3 length: 14 residues. The V gene's germline CDR1 is SGHVS and CDR2 FNYEAQ.

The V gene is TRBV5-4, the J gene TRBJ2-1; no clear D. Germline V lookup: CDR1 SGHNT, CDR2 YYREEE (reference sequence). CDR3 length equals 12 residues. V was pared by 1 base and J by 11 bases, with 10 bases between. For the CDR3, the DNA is TGTGCCAGCAGCTTGAATCTAGTTAAGCAGTTCTTC. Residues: CASSLNLVKQFF. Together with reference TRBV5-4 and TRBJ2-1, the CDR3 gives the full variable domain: ETGVTQSPTHLIKTRGQQVTLRCSSQSGHNTVSWYQQALGQGPQFIFQYYREEENGRGNFPPRFSGLQFPNYSSELNVNALELDDSALYLCASSLNLVKQFFGPGTRLTVL.

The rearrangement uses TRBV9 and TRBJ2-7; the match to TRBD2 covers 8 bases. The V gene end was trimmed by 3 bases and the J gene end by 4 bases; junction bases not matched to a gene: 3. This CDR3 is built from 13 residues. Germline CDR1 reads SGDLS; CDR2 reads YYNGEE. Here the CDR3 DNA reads TGTGCCAGCAGCGACGGACTAGCTTACGAGCAGTACTTC. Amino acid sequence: CASSDGLAYEQYF.

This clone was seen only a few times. The CDR3 spells CSGERDRDTEAFF. Here the CDR3 DNA reads TGCAGCGGAGAGCGGGACAGGGACACTGAAGCTTTCTTT. This chain joins TRBV29-1 and TRBJ1-1, with TRBD1 identical over 9 bases. The CDR3 is 13 residues long. Germline V gives CDR1 SQVTM, CDR2 ANQGSEA. Germline trimming cut 7 bases from V and 3 bases from J; bases unmatched to any gene: 6.

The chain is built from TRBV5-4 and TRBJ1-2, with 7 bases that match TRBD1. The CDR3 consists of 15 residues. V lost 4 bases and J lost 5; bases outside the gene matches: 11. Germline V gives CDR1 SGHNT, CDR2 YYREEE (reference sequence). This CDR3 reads CASSATGSGPYGYTF. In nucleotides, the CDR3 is TGTGCCAGCAGCGCGACAGGGAGTGGGCCATATGGCTACACCTTC.

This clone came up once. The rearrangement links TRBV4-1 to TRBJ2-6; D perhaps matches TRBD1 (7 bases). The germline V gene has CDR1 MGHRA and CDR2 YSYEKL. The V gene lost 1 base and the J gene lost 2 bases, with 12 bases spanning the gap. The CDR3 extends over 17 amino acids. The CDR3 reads CASSQGGGTAGANVLTF. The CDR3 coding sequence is TGCGCCAGCAGCCAAGGAGGAGGGACAGCTGGGGCCAACGTCCTGACTTTC.